Each of the 20 T cell receptor beta chains below was sequenced from the same sample in a study of blood T cells in healthy people across ages. A sample-barcoded 5' primer and a J-beta primer mix were used in a second PCR of roughly 6 to 11 cycles. MiXCR, applied by TCRdb to the 5' RACE reads, yields one record per CDR3 protein. This table has a few hundred thousand distinct CDR3 sequences, about half appearing once. What was sequenced was blood. All receptors come from a man aged 60 to 75 in good health.

This clonotype was seen a handful of times. The V gene is TRBV27, the J gene TRBJ1-2; 8 bases align to TRBD1. With 5 bases clipped from V and 4 bases from J, the junction kept 6 bases outside the gene matches. CDR1 and CDR2 from the germline V gene are MNHEY and SMNVEV (reference sequence). This CDR3 is built from 14 residues. CDR3 bases: TGTGCCAGCAGTGGACAGGGAAGGGGCTATGGCTACACCTTC. It specifies CASSGQGRGYGYTF.

The chain employs TRBV5-8 and TRBJ2-5; possibly TRBD2 for D (7 bases). This CDR3 has 16 amino acids. The V end was cut by 4 bases, the J end by 3 bases, with 19 bases between. Germline CDR1 and CDR2: SGHTS and YDEGEE. The CDR3 DNA reads TGTGCCAGCAGCCAGGAGAGGGGGGGCGTTGAAGAGACCCAGTACTTC. It specifies CASSQERGGVEETQYF.

This clonotype has only a few counts. The chain employs TRBV5-1 and TRBJ1-2, with TRBD1 as a possible D gene (6 bases). There are 14 residues in the CDR3. Trimming cost V 0 bases and J 8 bases, with 14 bases left between them. Germline V CDR1 and CDR2: SGHRS, YFSETQ. The CDR3 sequence is CASSLAQGTYGYTF. The CDR3 coding sequence is TGCGCCAGCAGCTTGGCCCAGGGGACGTACGGCTACACCTTC.

This clonotype showed up just a few times. The chain couples TRBV6-1 to TRBJ1-2; D is unclear. The V gene lost 2 bases and the J gene lost 8 bases, with 12 bases spanning the gap. Germline loops: CDR1 MNHNS, CDR2 SASEGT. The CDR3 spans 13 residues. CDR3 amino acids: CASSESRFGGYTF. CDR3 DNA: TGTGCCAGCAGTGAATCCCGGTTTGGGGGCTACACCTTC.

V usage is TRBV6-6 and J usage is TRBJ1-1; 9 bases line up with TRBD1. The V segment lost 5 bases and the J segment 1 base; nucleotides outside the gene matches: 8. The CDR3 runs 16 residues. CDR1 and CDR2 (germline): MNHNY, SVGAGI (reference sequence). CDR3 sequence (DNA): TGTGCCAGCAGTCTAGGGACAGGGCTTGGGAACACTGAAGCTTTCTTT. This translates into CASSLGTGLGNTEAFF.

This chain connects TRBV29-1 to TRBJ1-2; D may be TRBD1 (5 bases). CDR3 length: 11 amino acids. The V gene lost 3 bases and the J gene lost 7 bases, with 9 bases spanning the gap. CDR1 and CDR2 from the germline V gene are SQVTM and ANQGSEA. The chain's CDR3 is CSVEVGAGYTF. For the CDR3, the DNA is TGCAGCGTTGAGGTAGGGGCTGGCTACACCTTC.

The rearrangement uses TRBV5-1 and TRBJ2-3, with TRBD2 matching over 8 bases. CDR3 size: 16 residues. V was clipped by 3 bases and J by 2 bases; unmatched bases: 8. Germline V gene data show CDR1 as SGHRS and CDR2 as YFSETQ. The CDR3 sequence is CASSSGLAGITDTQYF. In DNA, the CDR3 is TGCGCCAGCAGCTCCGGGTTAGCGGGAATCACAGATACGCAGTATTTT.

This chain connects TRBV7-2 to TRBJ1-2; the D gene is possibly TRBD1 (5 bases). The germline V gene encodes CDR1 SGHTA and CDR2 FQGNSA. The V end was cut by 1 base, the J end by 4 bases, with 10 bases between. The CDR3 is 14 amino acids. The CDR3: CASSLGDGFYGYTF. CDR3 coding DNA: TGTGCCAGCAGCTTAGGGGACGGATTCTATGGCTACACCTTC. The full variable domain, completed using reference TRBV7-2 and TRBJ1-2, is GAGVSQSPSNKVTEKGKDVELRCDPISGHTALYWYRQSLGQGLEFLIYFQGNSAPDKSGLPSDRFSAERTGGSVSTLTIQRTQQEDSAVYLCASSLGDGFYGYTFGSGTRLTVV.

The gene calls are TRBV25-1 and TRBJ2-5; possibly TRBD1 for D (6 bases). The V end was cut by 1 base, the J end by 5 bases, with 11 bases between. CDR3 length equals 14 residues. Germline loops: CDR1 MGHDK, CDR2 SYGVNS. As DNA, the CDR3 is TGTGCCAGCAGTGAATTCAGGGGCCAGGAGACCCAGTACTTC. This sequence encodes CASSEFRGQETQYF. The complete variable domain, with remaining parts taken from reference TRBV25-1 and TRBJ2-5, reads EADIYQTPRYLVIGTGKKITLECSQTMGHDKMYWYQQDPGMELHLIHYSYGVNSTEKGDLSSESTVSRIRTEHFPLTLESARPSHTSQYLCASSEFRGQETQYFGPGTRLLVL.

The chain employs TRBV7-9 and TRBJ1-5; D not resolved. Germline V gene lookup returns CDR1 SEHNR and CDR2 FQNEAQ (reference sequence). Deletions cut 1 base from V and 6 bases from J, with 10 bases between. This CDR3 region has 14 residues. Here the CDR3 reads CASSLDTDIQPQHF. The CDR3 nucleotides read TGTGCCAGCAGCTTAGATACAGACATTCAGCCCCAGCATTTT.

The CDR3 reads CSASGTSGPYEQYF. DNA of the CDR3: TGCAGTGCTAGTGGGACTAGCGGCCCCTACGAGCAGTACTTC. The chain uses TRBV20-1 and TRBJ2-7, with 11 nucleotides matching TRBD2. The germline CDR1 and CDR2 sequences are DFQATT and SNEGSKA (reference sequence). The CDR3 runs to 14 residues. V lost 3 bases, J lost 2 bases, and 3 bases stayed unmatched.

This chain uses TRBV6-5 with TRBJ2-5; D is possibly TRBD2 (5 bases). The last part of the DNA fits TRBJ2-7 better; the J call may be wrong. The CDR3 covers 13 residues. In germline, CDR1 is MNHEY, CDR2 SVGAGI. The CDR3 DNA sequence: TGTGCCAGCAGTCGGAACACGGGGTACGAGCAGTACTTC. Amino acids: CASSRNTGYEQYF.

The V call is TRBV3-1, the J call TRBJ2-1; 8 bases match TRBD2. J gave up 4 bases and V 4 bases, and 6 bases lay outside the gene matches. Germline-derived CDR1 and CDR2 are LGHDT and YNNKEL (reference sequence). The CDR3 runs 15 residues. This CDR3 reads CASSLRRGAYNEQFF. CDR3 nucleotides: TGTGCCAGCAGCCTAAGGCGGGGGGCTTACAATGAGCAGTTCTTC.

The rearrangement uses TRBV18 and TRBJ2-3; 8 positions match TRBD2. Per the germline V gene, CDR1 is KGHSH and CDR2 is LQKENI. V was pared by 11 bases and J by 5 bases, with 6 bases of the junction left unmatched. The CDR3 loop spans 12 amino acids. CDR3 sequence: CASAREGDTQYF. In DNA form, the CDR3 reads TGTGCCTCCGCCCGGGAGGGAGATACGCAGTATTTT. The whole variable domain, filled in from reference TRBV18 and TRBJ2-3, reads NAGVMQNPRHLVRRRGQEARLRCSPMKGHSHVYWYRQLPEEGLKFMVYLQKENIIDESGMPKERFSAEFPKEGPSILRIQQVVRGDSAAYFCASAREGDTQYFGPGTRLTVL.

This clonotype was detected a few times. V usage is TRBV6-2 or TRBV6-3 and J usage is TRBJ2-3, with TRBD2 identical over 9 bases. Germline-derived CDR1 and CDR2 are MNHEY and SVGEGT. The CDR3 sequence is 16 residues long. The V segment lost 5 bases and the J segment 1 base; nucleotides outside the gene matches: 7. As DNA, the CDR3 is TGTGCCAGCAGTCGCTACCCTAGCGGGGGCACAGATACGCAGTATTTT. Its translation: CASSRYPSGGTDTQYF.

This clonotype was observed once. V gene TRBV24-1 combines with J gene TRBJ2-4; D remains unclear. The end of the DNA fits TRBJ2-7 better, so the J call may be wrong. This CDR3 is 12 amino acids long. From germline, CDR1 is KGHDR and CDR2 SFDVKD. DNA for the CDR3: TGTGCCACCAGTGATTACGACTACGAGCAGTACTTC. Translating gives CATSDYDYEQYF.

CDR3 amino acids: CASRLENLQYF. As DNA, the CDR3 is TGTGCCAGCAGGTTAGAAAACCTTCAGTACTTC. The V gene is TRBV4-2, the J gene TRBJ2-7, with D hard to call. V dropped 6 bases and J dropped 10 bases, with 13 bases sitting between them. Germline lookup yields CDR1 LGHNA and CDR2 YNFKEQ. The CDR3 length is 11 residues.

J is TRBJ2-7 and V is TRBV12-3 or TRBV12-4; perhaps TRBD2 as D (6 bases). V dropped 5 bases and J dropped 0 bases, with 11 bases sitting between them. This CDR3 is 14 amino acids long. Here the CDR3 reads CASSPLAYSYEQYF. DNA of the CDR3: TGTGCCAGCAGTCCGCTAGCGTACTCCTACGAGCAGTACTTC.

J is TRBJ2-2 and V is TRBV10-3; 8 bases are a match to TRBD2. There are 14 residues in the CDR3. CDR1 and CDR2 (germline): ENHRY, SYGVKD. With V trimmed by 2 bases and J by 7 bases, 3 bases remained unmatched. The CDR3 loop is CAISERGGNGELFF. CDR3 in DNA: TGTGCCATCAGTGAGCGGGGGGGCAACGGGGAGCTGTTTTTT.

This clonotype was observed a few times. The chain uses TRBV5-1 and TRBJ2-2; either TRBD1 or TRBD2 may supply D (5 bases each). The CDR3 is 17 amino acids. V shed 2 bases and J shed 4 bases, with 18 bases lying between them. Per germline, CDR1 SGHRS and CDR2 YFSETQ. The CDR3 region is CASSLGHRDPATGELFF. CDR3 nucleotide sequence: TGCGCCAGCAGCTTAGGACACCGGGACCCGGCCACCGGGGAGCTGTTTTTT.